This TCR beta chain is from a study of blood T cell repertoires in COVID-19. About the research overall: Acute and convalescent COVID-19 samples came from the United States, Italy and Spain. Sample material is recorded as cDNA or gDNA derived from T cells, B-cell-depleted T cells, or PBMCs.

There are 16 residues in the CDR3. Germline V CDR1 and CDR2: SGDLS, YYNGEE. V gave up 0 bases and J gave up 2 bases, with 13 bases separating them. In the study's own analysis: The assay estimated nucleated cells by amplifying reference gene primers. Sequenced by immunoSEQ multiplex PCR; TCRdb stores in-frame clones only, minus some. D and trimming come from the DNA, and the V and J calls and clone size come from that table. The sample includes approximately 140,000 clones, roughly 87% of them seen just once. The sequenced sample consisted of peripheral blood. V and J are TRBV9 and TRBJ2-3; the D gene is possibly TRBD1 (6 bases). This receptor was identified in a woman in her sixties with active or convalescent COVID-19. The CDR3 sequence is CASSVEGQGHTDTQYF. CDR3 DNA sequence: TGTGCCAGCAGCGTAGAGGGCCAGGGGCACACAGATACGCAGTATTTT.